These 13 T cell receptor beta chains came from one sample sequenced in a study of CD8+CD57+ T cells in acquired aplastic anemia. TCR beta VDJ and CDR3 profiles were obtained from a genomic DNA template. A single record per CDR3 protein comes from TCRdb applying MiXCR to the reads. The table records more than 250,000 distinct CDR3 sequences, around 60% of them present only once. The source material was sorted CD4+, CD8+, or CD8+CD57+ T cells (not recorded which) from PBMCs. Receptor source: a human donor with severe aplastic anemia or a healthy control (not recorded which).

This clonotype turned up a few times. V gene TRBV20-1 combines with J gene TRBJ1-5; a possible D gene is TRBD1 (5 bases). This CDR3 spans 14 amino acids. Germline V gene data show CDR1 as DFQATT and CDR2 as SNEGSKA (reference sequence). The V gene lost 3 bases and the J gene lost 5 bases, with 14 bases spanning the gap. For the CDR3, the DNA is TGCAGTGCTAGTTGGGGGGGATGGGATCAGCCCCAGCATTTT. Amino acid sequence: CSASWGGWDQPQHF.

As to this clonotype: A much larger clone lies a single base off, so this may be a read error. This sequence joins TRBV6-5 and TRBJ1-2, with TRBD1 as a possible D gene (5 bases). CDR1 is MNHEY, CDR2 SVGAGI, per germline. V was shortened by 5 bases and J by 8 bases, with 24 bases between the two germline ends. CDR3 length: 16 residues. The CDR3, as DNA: TGTGCCAGCAGTACGGGGGGAGCGGCAGGACGTCGCGGCTACACCTTC. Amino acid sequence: CASSTGGAAGRRGYTF.

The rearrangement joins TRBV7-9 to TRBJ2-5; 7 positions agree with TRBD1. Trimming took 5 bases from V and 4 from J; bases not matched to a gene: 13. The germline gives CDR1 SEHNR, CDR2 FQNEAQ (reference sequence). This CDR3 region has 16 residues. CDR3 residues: CASSVGDQGVGETQYF. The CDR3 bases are TGTGCCAGCAGCGTTGGGGACCAGGGGGTGGGAGAGACCCAGTACTTC.

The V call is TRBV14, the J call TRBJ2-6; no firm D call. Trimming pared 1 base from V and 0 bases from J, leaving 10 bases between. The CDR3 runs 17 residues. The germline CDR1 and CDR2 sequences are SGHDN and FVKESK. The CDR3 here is CASSQGDTFSGANVLTF. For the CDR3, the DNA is TGTGCCAGCAGCCAAGGAGACACTTTCTCTGGGGCCAACGTCCTGACTTTC.

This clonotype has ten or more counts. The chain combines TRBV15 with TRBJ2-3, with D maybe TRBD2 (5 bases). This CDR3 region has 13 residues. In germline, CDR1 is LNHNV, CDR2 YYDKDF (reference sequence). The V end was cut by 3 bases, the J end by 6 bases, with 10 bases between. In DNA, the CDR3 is TGTGCCACCAGCAGGGCACCGGGGGATACGCAGTATTTT. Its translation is CATSRAPGDTQYF.

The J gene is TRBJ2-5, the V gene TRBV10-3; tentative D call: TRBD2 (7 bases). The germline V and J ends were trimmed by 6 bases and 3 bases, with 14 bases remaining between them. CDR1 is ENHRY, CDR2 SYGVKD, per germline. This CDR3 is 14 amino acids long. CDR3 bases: TGTGCCATCAGGGGCCCGGGGGGCGAAGAGACCCAGTACTTC. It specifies CAIRGPGGEETQYF.

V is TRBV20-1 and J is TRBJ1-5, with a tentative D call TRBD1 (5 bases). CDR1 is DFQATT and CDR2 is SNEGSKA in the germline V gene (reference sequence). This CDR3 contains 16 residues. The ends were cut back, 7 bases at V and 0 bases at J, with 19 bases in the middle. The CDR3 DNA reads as TGCAGTGGACTCAGATCAGGGCCATATAGCAATCAGCCCCAGCATTTT. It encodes CSGLRSGPYSNQPQHF.

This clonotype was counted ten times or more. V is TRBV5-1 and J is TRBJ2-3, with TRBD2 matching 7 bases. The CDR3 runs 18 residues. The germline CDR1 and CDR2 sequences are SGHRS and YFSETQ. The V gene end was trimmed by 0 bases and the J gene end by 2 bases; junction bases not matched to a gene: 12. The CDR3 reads CASSLDGRQRDHTDTQYF. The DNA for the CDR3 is TGCGCCAGCAGCTTGGACGGTCGGCAGCGGGACCACACAGATACGCAGTATTTT.

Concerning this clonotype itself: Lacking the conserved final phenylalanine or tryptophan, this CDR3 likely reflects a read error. This CDR3 reads CANSLGGGWYQPQHL. CDR3 DNA: TGTGCCAACAGCTTAGGGGGCGGTTGGTATCAGCCCCAGCATCTT. The chain has TRBV5-6 and TRBJ1-5; 7 bases are shared with TRBD1. From germline, CDR1 is SGHDT and CDR2 YYEEEE. CDR3 length equals 15 residues.

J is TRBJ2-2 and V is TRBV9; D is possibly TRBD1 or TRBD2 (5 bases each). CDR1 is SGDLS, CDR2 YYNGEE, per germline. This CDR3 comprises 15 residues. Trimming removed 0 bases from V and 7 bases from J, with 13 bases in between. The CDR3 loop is CASSVDGAFGGELFF. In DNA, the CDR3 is TGTGCCAGCAGCGTAGACGGGGCTTTCGGCGGGGAGCTGTTTTTT.

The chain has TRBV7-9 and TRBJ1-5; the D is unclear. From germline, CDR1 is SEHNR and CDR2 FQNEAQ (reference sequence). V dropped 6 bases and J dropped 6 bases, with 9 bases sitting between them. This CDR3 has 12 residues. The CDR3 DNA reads TGTGCCAGCAGTACCGGGGTTCAGCCCCAGCATTTT. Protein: CASSTGVQPQHF.

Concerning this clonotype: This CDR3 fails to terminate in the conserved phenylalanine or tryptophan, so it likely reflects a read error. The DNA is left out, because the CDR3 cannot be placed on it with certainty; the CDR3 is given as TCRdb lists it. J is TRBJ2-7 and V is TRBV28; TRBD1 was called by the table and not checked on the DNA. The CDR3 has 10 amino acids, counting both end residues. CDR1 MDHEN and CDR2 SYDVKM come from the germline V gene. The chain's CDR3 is CASSSPSGGL.

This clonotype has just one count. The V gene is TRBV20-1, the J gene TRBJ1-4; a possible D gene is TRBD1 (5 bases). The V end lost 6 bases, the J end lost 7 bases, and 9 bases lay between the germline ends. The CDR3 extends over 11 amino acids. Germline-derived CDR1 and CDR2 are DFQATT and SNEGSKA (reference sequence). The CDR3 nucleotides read TGCAGTGCCCCCGGGGGTGAAAAACTGTTTTTT. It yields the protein CSAPGGEKLFF.